This T cell receptor (beta chain) is from a study of blood T cell repertoires in COVID-19. Turning to the study itself: PBMCs, B-cell-depleted T cells, or T cells provided the cDNA or gDNA that made up the material.

Trimming removed 6 bases from V and 2 bases from J; junction bases left unmatched: 5. This CDR3 has 14 amino acids. Germline V gene data show CDR1 as SQVTM and CDR2 as ANQGSEA. Only in-frame clones appear in the TCRdb table, and some are missing; sequencing was by immunoSEQ multiplex PCR. The sample consists of around 140,000 clones, around 81% of them appearing once. The source material was peripheral blood. This sequence originates from a woman aged 55-69 years with active or convalescent COVID-19. The gene calls are TRBV29-1 and TRBJ2-3; 10 positions agree with TRBD2. CDR3 nucleotides: TGCAGCGTCTTTAGCGGGGGGACCACAGATACGCAGTATTTT. Amino acids: CSVFSGGTTDTQYF.